Each of the 23 T cell receptor beta chains below was sequenced from the same sample in a study of beta chain features in type 1 diabetes. Sequencing targeted expressed TCRB transcripts, as all isolated RNA had been reverse transcribed. Profiled with immunoSEQ multiplex PCR; TCRdb holds only in-frame clones, not every one. The sample consists of fewer than 150,000 clones, 6.9% of them appearing once. The sequenced sample consisted of central memory CD4+ T cells from blood. Every receptor here comes from a woman in her 30s in good health.

The chain uses TRBV19 and TRBJ1-1; TRBD1 might be the D (5 bases). Trimming shortened V by 7 bases and J by 0 bases, and 12 bases separated the two germline ends. The germline V gene has CDR1 LNHDA and CDR2 SQIVND (reference sequence). The CDR3 spans 14 residues. This chain's CDR3 is CASKLTELNTEAFF. The CDR3 DNA reads as TGTGCCAGTAAATTGACAGAGCTGAACACTGAAGCTTTCTTT. Combining the CDR3 with reference TRBV19 and TRBJ1-1 gives the whole variable domain DGGITQSPKYLFRKEGQNVTLSCEQNLNHDAMYWYRQDPGQGLRLIYYSQIVNDFQKGDIAEGYSVSREKKESFPLTVTSAQKNPTAFYLCASKLTELNTEAFFGQGTRLTVV.

This chain joins TRBV15 and TRBJ2-4; TRBD2 agrees at 13 bases. Germline CDR1 and CDR2: LNHNV and YYDKDF (reference sequence). V lost 7 bases and J lost 6; bases outside the gene matches: 15. The CDR3 covers 18 residues. Here the CDR3 reads CATTRYSGTSGTGNIQYF. CDR3 nucleotides: TGTGCCACCACCCGATACTCCGGGACTAGCGGGACGGGAAACATTCAGTACTTC.

Only a few counts were recorded for this clone. The V call is TRBV6-5, the J call TRBJ2-7; 11 positions match TRBD2. The length of the CDR3 is 15 residues. V trimming: 4 bases; J trimming: 5 bases; junction bases outside the gene matches: 7. Germline CDR1 is MNHEY and CDR2 is SVGAGI. CDR3 sequence reads: CASSSPLAGGHEQYF. The CDR3 DNA sequence: TGTGCCAGCAGTTCCCCGCTAGCGGGAGGCCACGAGCAGTACTTC.

The chain has TRBV5-4 and TRBJ2-3; 10 bases align to TRBD2. The ends lost 4 bases at V and 0 bases at J; junction bases unmatched: 2. CDR1 and CDR2 from the germline V gene are SGHNT and YYREEE (reference sequence). The CDR3 is 15 amino acids. CDR3 DNA sequence: TGTGCCAGCAGCCAGACTAGCGGGAGCACAGATACGCAGTATTTT. It translates to CASSQTSGSTDTQYF.

V and J are TRBV27 and TRBJ1-4, with D unclear. From germline, CDR1 is MNHEY and CDR2 SMNVEV (reference sequence). CDR3 length: 14 residues. Trimming took off 5 bases at V and 2 bases at J, with 9 bases between the two ends. CDR3 residues: CASSLRVTNEKLFF. DNA for the CDR3: TGTGCCAGCAGTCTGCGGGTGACTAATGAAAAACTGTTTTTT.

The CDR3 loop is CASSLRGHSEETQYF. The CDR3 nucleotides are TGTGCCAGCAGCTTAAGGGGACACAGTGAAGAGACCCAGTACTTC. This chain links TRBV7-3 with TRBJ2-5; perhaps TRBD1 as D (6 bases). The CDR3 sequence is 15 residues long. Germline CDR1 is SGHTA and CDR2 is FQGTGA. V dropped 1 base and J dropped 3 bases, with 12 bases sitting between them.

The chain combines TRBV19 with TRBJ2-1, with D tentatively TRBD2 (6 bases). CDR1 and CDR2 from the germline V gene are LNHDA and SQIVND (reference sequence). V was pared by 9 bases and J by 10 bases, with 16 bases between. The CDR3 has 12 amino acids. This CDR3 is CASHTQGGEQFF. The DNA of the CDR3 is TGTGCCAGCCACACTCAGGGAGGCGAGCAGTTCTTC.

The CDR3 protein is CAIRADGDTEAFF. The CDR3 region has the DNA TGTGCCATCAGAGCGGACGGAGACACTGAAGCTTTCTTT. This chain connects TRBV10-3 to TRBJ1-1; D not certain. Between the trimmed V and J ends, which lost 6 bases and 3 bases, there was a span of 11 bases. The CDR3 loop spans 13 amino acids. CDR1 is ENHRY and CDR2 is SYGVKD in the germline V gene.

The rearrangement uses TRBV4-3 and TRBJ1-4, with D tentatively TRBD1 (5 bases). CDR1 and CDR2 from the germline V gene are LGHNA and YSLEER. The CDR3 sequence is 18 residues long. Trimming shortened V by 3 bases and J by 2 bases, and 19 bases separated the two germline ends. The CDR3, as DNA: TGCGCCAGCAGCCAGACCCCATTTCTGACAGCGACTAATGAAAAACTGTTTTTT. Encoded protein: CASSQTPFLTATNEKLFF.

This clone came up many times. The gene calls are TRBV7-2 and TRBJ2-7, with a possible D match to TRBD2 (8 bases). CDR3 length equals 14 residues. Per germline, CDR1 SGHTA and CDR2 FQGNSA. The V and J ends lost 5 bases and 6 bases respectively, with 17 bases between them. Here the CDR3 reads CASSRQGLVTEQYF. Written as DNA, the CDR3 is TGTGCCAGCAGCCGACAGGGACTAGTAACCGAGCAGTACTTC.

The rearrangement joins TRBV7-9 to TRBJ2-7; 7 bases align to TRBD1. Germline CDR1 SEHNR, CDR2 FQNEAQ (reference sequence). V gave up 4 bases and J gave up 4 bases; unmatched junction bases: 10. This CDR3 is 15 amino acids long. The CDR3 DNA follows: TGTGCCAGCAGCTCCGTACCGGGACAGTTATACGAGCAGTACTTC. It codes for CASSSVPGQLYEQYF. Variable domain in full (rest from reference TRBV7-9 and TRBJ2-7): DTGVSQNPRHKITKRGQNVTFRCDPISEHNRLYWYRQTLGQGPEFLTYFQNEAQLEKSRLLSDRFSAERPKGSFSTLEIQRTEQGDSAMYLCASSSVPGQLYEQYFGPGTRLTVT.

V is TRBV12-2 and J is TRBJ2-1; the table's D call TRBD2 went unverified against the DNA. TRBV12-2 is an annotated pseudogene. The CDR3 spans 20 residues. The CDR3 DNA follows: TGTGCAAGTCGCTTCTCTAGAGGACTAGCGGGAGGAAGCTCCTACAATGAGCAGTTCTTC. Protein product: CASRFSRGLAGGSSYNEQFF.

This clone was seen only a few times. The genes are TRBV5-1 and TRBJ1-1; D remains unclear. The CDR3 length is 15 residues. Germline CDR1 is SGHRS and CDR2 is YFSETQ. V was shortened by 0 bases and J by 0 bases, with 9 bases between the two germline ends. CDR3 protein: CASSLAPGMNTEAFF. For the CDR3, the DNA is TGCGCCAGCAGCTTGGCCCCCGGTATGAACACTGAAGCTTTCTTT.

In this sample, this clone turned up a few times. The V and J genes are TRBV4-2 and TRBJ1-5, with D hard to call. From germline, CDR1 is LGHNA and CDR2 YNFKEQ. V shed 0 bases and J shed 1 base, with 4 bases lying between them. The CDR3 consists of 14 residues. CDR3 in amino acids: CASSQDRSNQPQHF. In nucleotides, the CDR3 is TGTGCCAGCAGCCAAGATCGGAGCAATCAGCCCCAGCATTTT.

This clone was detected only a few times. This sequence joins TRBV19 and TRBJ2-3; a weak D match, TRBD2 (6 bases). V lost 8 bases and J 2 bases, leaving 20 bases between the germline ends. Germline V gene data show CDR1 as LNHDA and CDR2 as SQIVND (reference sequence). The CDR3 covers 16 residues. CDR3 nucleotides: TGTGCCAGTGCCCTGAGATTTAGCGGCAACACAGATACGCAGTATTTT. The encoded protein is CASALRFSGNTDTQYF. Filled out from reference TRBV19 and TRBJ2-3, the complete variable domain reads DGGITQSPKYLFRKEGQNVTLSCEQNLNHDAMYWYRQDPGQGLRLIYYSQIVNDFQKGDIAEGYSVSREKKESFPLTVTSAQKNPTAFYLCASALRFSGNTDTQYFGPGTRLTVL.

This clone was found a few times. V is TRBV30 and J is TRBJ2-3; a possible D gene is TRBD2 (6 bases). The CDR3 has 14 residues. The V gene's germline CDR1 is GTSNPN and CDR2 SVGIG (reference sequence). V was trimmed by 5 bases and J by 0 bases, leaving 12 bases between them. CDR3 nucleotides: TGTGCCTGGCGGGGGTGGAGCAGCACAGATACGCAGTATTTT. It yields the protein CAWRGWSSTDTQYF.

This clone occurred many times. The chain employs TRBV4-2 and TRBJ2-1, with TRBD2 matching 11 bases. This CDR3 has 16 amino acids. Germline trimming cut 3 bases from V and 2 bases from J; bases unmatched to any gene: 3. Germline loops: CDR1 LGHNA, CDR2 YNFKEQ. As DNA, the CDR3 is TGTGCCAGCAGCCAGTCTAGCGGGAGGCCCTACAATGAGCAGTTCTTC. This sequence encodes CASSQSSGRPYNEQFF.

This clone was seen a handful of times. The chain is built from TRBV5-1 and TRBJ1-5; D not certain. The CDR3 is 14 amino acids. The V gene's germline CDR1 is SGHRS and CDR2 YFSETQ. With 0 bases removed from V and 8 bases from J, the gap between germline ends came to 12 bases. The CDR3 reads CASSLGGGWEPQHF. Here the CDR3 DNA reads TGCGCCAGCAGCTTGGGAGGAGGTTGGGAGCCCCAGCATTTT.

The genes are TRBV29-1 and TRBJ1-2, with D perhaps TRBD1 (5 bases). The CDR3 covers 13 residues. Germline V gives CDR1 SQVTM, CDR2 ANQGSEA. V shed 4 bases and J shed 4 bases, with 13 bases lying between them. The CDR3 loop is CSVGTGIGYGYTF. The CDR3 bases are TGCAGCGTTGGTACAGGCATCGGCTATGGCTACACCTTC.

CDR3 sequence: CASSLGVGSGNTIYF. In nucleotides, the CDR3 is TGTGCCAGCAGCTTAGGAGTGGGGAGTGGAAACACCATATATTTT. The rearrangement joins TRBV7-8 to TRBJ1-3, with no clear D. The germline V gene encodes CDR1 SGHVS and CDR2 FQNEAQ. Trimming stripped 1 base from V and 3 bases from J, with 10 bases between. The CDR3 is 15 residues long.

This clone occurred a few times. V gene TRBV28 combines with J gene TRBJ2-7, with D tentatively TRBD2 (6 bases). CDR1 is MDHEN, CDR2 SYDVKM, per germline. The CDR3 length is 15 residues. V was clipped by 8 bases and J by 2 bases, with 19 bases between them. CDR3 sequence reads: CASGGERVRTYEQYF. The CDR3 DNA reads TGTGCCAGCGGCGGGGAGCGGGTCCGTACCTACGAGCAGTACTTC.

The gene calls are TRBV4-2 and TRBJ2-5, with 11 bases lining up with TRBD2. Per germline, CDR1 LGHNA and CDR2 YNFKEQ. Trimming removed 5 bases from V and 3 bases from J; junction bases left unmatched: 5. CDR3 length: 15 amino acids. CDR3 region: CASSSQGLAEETQYF. The CDR3, as DNA: TGTGCCAGCAGCTCTCAGGGACTAGCGGAAGAGACCCAGTACTTC.

This clone occurred a few times. The gene calls are TRBV9 and TRBJ2-1, with 9 bases matching TRBD2. The J segment lost 5 bases and the V segment lost 0 bases, leaving 3 bases of the junction unmatched. The CDR3 is 15 amino acids. The V gene's germline CDR1 is SGDLS and CDR2 YYNGEE. This CDR3 reads CASSVVGTSHNEQFF. In nucleotides, the CDR3 is TGTGCCAGCAGCGTAGTTGGGACTAGCCACAATGAGCAGTTCTTC.